What follows is one TCR beta chain and its context. In germline, CDR1 is SGHTA, CDR2 FQGNSA. This CDR3 has 15 amino acids. Trimming pared 5 bases from V and 0 bases from J, leaving 13 bases between. The record originates from a study of OX40 agonist ivuxolimab in advanced cancers. Overall study: Checkpoint inhibitors had been given previously to 40% of patients.

Profiling relied on immunoSEQ multiplex PCR, and the TCRdb table lists in-frame clones only, not all of them. The sample holds about 92,000 clones, approximately 80% seen once. This sample comprised CD4+ or CD8+ T cells sorted from blood, obtained in a trial of the OX40 agonist ivuxolimab. The sequence was collected from an adult with an advanced solid tumor such as melanoma, head and neck, liver or kidney cancer. The genes are TRBV7-2 and TRBJ1-2; no clear D gene. CDR3 DNA sequence: TGTGCCAGCAGCCCCCTTAGGAGAGCTAACTATGGCTACACCTTC. Translation: CASSPLRRANYGYTF.